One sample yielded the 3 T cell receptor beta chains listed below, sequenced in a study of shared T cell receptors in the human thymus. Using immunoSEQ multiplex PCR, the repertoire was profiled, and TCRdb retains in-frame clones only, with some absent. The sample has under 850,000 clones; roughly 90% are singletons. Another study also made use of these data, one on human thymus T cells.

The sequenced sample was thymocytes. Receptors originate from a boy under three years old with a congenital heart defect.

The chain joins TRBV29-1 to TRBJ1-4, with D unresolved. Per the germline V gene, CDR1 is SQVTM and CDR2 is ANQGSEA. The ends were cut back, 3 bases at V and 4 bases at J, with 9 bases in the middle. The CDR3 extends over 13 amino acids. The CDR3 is CSVDLTGNEKLFF. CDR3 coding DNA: TGCAGCGTTGACCTAACGGGTAATGAAAAACTGTTTTTT.

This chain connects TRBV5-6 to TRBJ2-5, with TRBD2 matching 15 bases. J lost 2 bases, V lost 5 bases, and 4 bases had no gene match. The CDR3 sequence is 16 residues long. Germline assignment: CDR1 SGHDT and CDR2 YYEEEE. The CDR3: CASSSGLAGGQETQYF. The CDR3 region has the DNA TGTGCCAGCAGTAGTGGACTAGCGGGAGGGCAAGAGACCCAGTACTTC.

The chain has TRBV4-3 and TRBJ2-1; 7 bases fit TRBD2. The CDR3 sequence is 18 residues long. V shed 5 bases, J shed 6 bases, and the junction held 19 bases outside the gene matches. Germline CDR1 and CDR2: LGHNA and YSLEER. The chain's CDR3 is CASSSRLPGEGGVNEQFF. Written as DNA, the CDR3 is TGCGCCAGCAGCTCCCGGCTCCCGGGGGAGGGCGGGGTCAATGAGCAGTTCTTC.